Here is one T cell receptor beta chain with its context. Germline V CDR1 and CDR2: KGHSH, LQKENI. The length of the CDR3 is 17 residues. V shed 2 bases and J shed 1 base, with 16 bases lying between them. The protocol was immunoSEQ multiplex PCR, while the TCRdb copy is restricted to in-frame clones and leaves out a portion. The repertoire includes tens of thousands of clones, roughly 84% of them detected once, and 1.6% sits in the top ten. Time point given: peripheral blood 6 weeks after treatment start. This sample was included in a study of PD-L1 blockade in urothelial cancer. The sample was PBMCs, taken around atezolizumab (anti-PD-L1) treatment. The V gene is TRBV18, the J gene TRBJ2-3; D is possibly TRBD2 (6 bases). The sequence derives from a man aged 65 to 79 with urothelial cancer. Written as DNA, the CDR3 is TGTGCCAGCTCACCAAGTCTGAGCGGGCGAGGCACAGATACGCAGTATTTT. Its translation: CASSPSLSGRGTDTQYF.